This T cell receptor beta chain was profiled in a study of CD8+ T cells in alopecia areata. Following RNA extraction, reverse transcription yielded cDNA that acted as the sequencing template. Here immunoSEQ multiplex PCR was the method, and the copy in TCRdb shows in-frame clones only, minus some. Of roughly 65,000 clones in the sample, about 45% were seen once. For this clone: The antigen is not known.

Study conclusions and caveats: Possibly as an HLA-related effect, TCR sharing across patients appeared less clear than in mice.

The V end lost 5 bases, the J end lost 2 bases, and 14 bases lay between the germline ends. The CDR3 covers 16 residues. Germline V gene data show CDR1 as SGDLS and CDR2 as YYNGEE. The sequence was collected from a human donor with alopecia areata. Source: CD8+ T cells sorted from blood, taken at week 0. The V and J genes are TRBV9 and TRBJ2-6; D tentatively fits TRBD1 or TRBD2 (6 bases each). The CDR3 here is CASSPGAGTGANVLTF. In nucleotides, the CDR3 is TGTGCCAGCAGTCCAGGGGCGGGAACTGGGGCCAACGTCCTGACTTTC.